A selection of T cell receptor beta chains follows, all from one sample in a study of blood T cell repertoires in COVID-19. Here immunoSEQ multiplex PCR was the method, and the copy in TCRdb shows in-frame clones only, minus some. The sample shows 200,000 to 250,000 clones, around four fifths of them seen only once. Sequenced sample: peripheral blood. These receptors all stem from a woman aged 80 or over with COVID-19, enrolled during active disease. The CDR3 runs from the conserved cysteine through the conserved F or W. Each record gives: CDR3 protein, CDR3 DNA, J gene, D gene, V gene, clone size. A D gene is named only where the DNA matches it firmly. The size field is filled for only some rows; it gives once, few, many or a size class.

CASSTWDSPTDTQYF	TGTGCCAGCAGCACATGGGACAGCCCCACAGATACGCAGTATTTT	TRBJ2-3	TRBD1	TRBV7-9	.
CASSPRLAGRTDTQYF	TGTGCCAGTAGTCCGAGACTAGCGGGGAGGACAGATACGCAGTATTTT	TRBJ2-3	TRBD2	TRBV19	.
CASSSGLATETQYF	TGTGCCAGTAGTTCGGGACTAGCAACAGAGACCCAGTACTTC	TRBJ2-5	TRBD2	TRBV19	.
CASSLGQGWETQYF	TGTGCCAGCAGCTTAGGTCAGGGTTGGGAGACCCAGTACTTC	TRBJ2-5	.	TRBV7-9	.
CASSLAGGTDTQYF	TGTGCCAGCAGTTTAGCGGGGGGCACAGATACGCAGTATTTT	TRBJ2-3	TRBD2	TRBV27	.
CASNRDRGAEQYF	TGTGCCAGCAACCGGGACAGGGGGGCCGAGCAGTACTTC	TRBJ2-7	TRBD1	TRBV28	.
CASSPGTSSGNTIYF	TGTGCCAGCTCACCCGGGACAAGCTCTGGAAACACCATATATTTT	TRBJ1-3	.	TRBV18	.
CARTNRVRDYGYTF	TGTGCCAGAACCAACAGGGTTCGTGACTATGGCTACACCTTC	TRBJ1-2	.	TRBV5-6	.
CASSSPQFGGYTF	TGTGCCAGCAGTTCCCCACAGTTTGGTGGCTACACCTTC	TRBJ1-2	.	TRBV27	.
CASSARGDGYQETQYF	TGTGCCAGCAGCGCCCGAGGTGACGGATACCAAGAGACCCAGTACTTC	TRBJ2-5	.	TRBV9	.
CASSVNSMNTEAFF	TGTGCCAGCAGTGTAAACAGCATGAACACTGAAGCTTTCTTT	TRBJ1-1	.	TRBV6-4	few
CASSLFQDSNYGYTF	TGTGCCAGCAGTTTATTCCAGGACAGTAACTATGGCTACACCTTC	TRBJ1-2	.	TRBV28	.
CASSLGPPGQSSYNSPLHF	TGTGCCAGCAGCTTAGGACCCCCGGGACAGAGCTCCTATAATTCACCCCTCCACTTT	TRBJ1-6	TRBD1	TRBV7-3	.
CASNTGGYGYTF	TGTGCCAGCAATACCGGGGGCTATGGCTACACCTTC	TRBJ1-2	.	TRBV28	.
CASSFTPLGAGQDQPQHF	TGTGCCAGCAGTTTTACACCCCTGGGGGCAGGGCAGGATCAGCCCCAGCATTTT	TRBJ1-5	.	TRBV7-8	.
CASSEALQKGTW	TGTGCCAGCAGTGAAGCGCTTCAAAAAGGGACTTGG	TRBJ1-1	.	TRBV2	.
CASNTGAARNGYTF	TGTGCCAGTAACACAGGGGCCGCTCGAAATGGCTACACCTTC	TRBJ1-2	TRBD1	TRBV19	.
CASSDRGENGYIF	TGCGCCAGCAGCGACAGGGGTGAAAACGGCTACATCTTC	TRBJ1-2	TRBD1	TRBV5-1	.
CASRRVVGGGETQYF	TGTGCCAGCAGGAGGGTCGTGGGGGGAGGGGAGACCCAGTACTTC	TRBJ2-5	TRBD2	TRBV2	once
CASSFSRQETQYF	TGTGCCAGCAGCTTCTCCAGGCAAGAGACCCAGTACTTC	TRBJ2-5	.	TRBV7-8	.
CASSSTSGTTDTQYF	TGTGCCAGCAGCTCTACTAGCGGCACCACAGATACGCAGTATTTT	TRBJ2-3	TRBD2	TRBV7-9	.
CASSSSDRTGELFF	TGTGCCAGCAGCTCATCGGACAGGACCGGGGAGCTGTTTTTT	TRBJ2-2	TRBD1	TRBV7-2	.
CASSTGTGPEKLFF	TGTGCCAGCAGCACGGGGACAGGGCCTGAAAAACTGTTTTTT	TRBJ1-4	TRBD1	TRBV5-4	.